The next 30 T cell receptor beta chains were all read from a single sample in a study of blood T cell repertoires in COVID-19. TCRdb's table, derived via immunoSEQ multiplex PCR, lists solely in-frame clones and lacks some. The sample carries under 200,000 clones, around 89% recorded once. Sequenced input: PBMCs or T cells enriched from blood (not recorded which). These receptors all come from a woman under 30 who had recovered from COVID-19.

The J gene is TRBJ2-1, the V gene TRBV6-5, with a tentative D call TRBD1 (5 bases). This CDR3 has 16 residues. Germline CDR1 reads MNHEY; CDR2 reads SVGAGI. Trimming removed 0 bases from V and 0 bases from J, with 9 bases in between. The chain's CDR3 is CASSYSQASSYNEQFF. The DNA of the CDR3 is TGTGCCAGCAGTTACTCACAGGCGAGCTCCTACAATGAGCAGTTCTTC.

CDR3 sequence (DNA): TGTGCCATCAGAGACACGGATTCACCCCTCCACTTT. It specifies CAIRDTDSPLHF. The V and J genes are TRBV10-3 and TRBJ1-6; D uncertain. Per germline, CDR1 ENHRY and CDR2 SYGVKD. This CDR3 has 12 amino acids. Trimming stripped 6 bases from V and 8 bases from J, with 8 bases between.

The gene calls are TRBV19 and TRBJ1-6; D not resolved. Germline CDR1 LNHDA, CDR2 SQIVND (reference sequence). V lost 5 bases, J lost 5 bases, and 13 bases lay in between. The CDR3 spans 15 residues. The CDR3 DNA reads as TGTGCCAGTAGTCCGGGTGGTTGGAATAATTCACCCCTCCACTTT. Protein sequence: CASSPGGWNNSPLHF.

A few counts support this clone. Other DNA sequences in the sample encode the same CDR3. The chain uses TRBV5-4 and TRBJ2-5; 11 nucleotides match TRBD2. This CDR3 has 15 residues. Germline V CDR1 and CDR2: SGHNT, YYREEE (reference sequence). Trimming at V came to 2 bases and at J to 4 bases, leaving 4 bases not matched to a gene. The chain's CDR3 is CASSLLAGEGETQYF. The CDR3 nucleotides are TGTGCCAGCAGCTTACTAGCGGGAGAGGGAGAGACCCAGTACTTC.

This clone was seen a single time. The rearrangement joins TRBV18 to TRBJ2-3; the match to TRBD2 covers 8 bases. The CDR3 contains 18 residues. Germline V CDR1 and CDR2: KGHSH, LQKENI. V gave up 0 bases and J gave up 7 bases; unmatched junction bases: 15. The CDR3: CASSPPQLAETARYTQYF. In nucleotides, the CDR3 is TGTGCCAGCTCACCACCGCAACTAGCGGAGACCGCAAGGTATACGCAGTATTTT.

The chain couples TRBV2 to TRBJ2-7; 7 positions match TRBD2. Trimming at V came to 7 bases and at J to 6 bases, leaving 3 bases not matched to a gene. In germline, CDR1 is SNHLY, CDR2 FYNNEI. CDR3 size: 11 residues. CDR3: CASKGRGEQYF. CDR3 nucleotides: TGTGCCAGCAAGGGGAGGGGCGAGCAGTACTTC.

The rearrangement links TRBV6-5 to TRBJ1-1; D gene unclear. This CDR3 comprises 15 residues. Trimming removed 5 bases at V and 3 bases at J, with 16 bases between. CDR1 and CDR2 from the germline V gene are MNHEY and SVGAGI. The CDR3 region has the DNA TGTGCCAGCAGTCGCCCTTCGAGAACGTACACTGAAGCTTTCTTT. Amino acid sequence: CASSRPSRTYTEAFF.

The chain joins TRBV4-3 to TRBJ2-7, with 7 bases lining up with TRBD2. CDR3 length: 15 amino acids. Germline V lookup: CDR1 LGHNA, CDR2 YSLEER. Trimming took 1 base from V and 2 from J; bases not matched to a gene: 5. Here the CDR3 reads CASSQGTAGAYEQYF. The CDR3 nucleotides read TGCGCCAGCAGCCAAGGGACCGCGGGGGCCTACGAGCAGTACTTC.

The chain carries TRBV12-5 and TRBJ2-1; D is unresolved. This CDR3 is built from 15 residues. Germline CDR1 is LGHNT and CDR2 is FRNRAP. V was pared by 2 bases and J by 0 bases, with 8 bases between. CDR3 sequence reads: CASGLILSSYNEQFF. The CDR3 DNA is TGTGCTAGTGGTTTGATTCTCAGCTCCTACAATGAGCAGTTCTTC.

The V and J genes are TRBV7-3 and TRBJ2-3; tentatively, D is TRBD2 (5 bases). From germline, CDR1 is SGHTA and CDR2 FQGTGA. The CDR3 has 13 amino acids. Between the trimmed V and J ends, which lost 7 bases and 4 bases, there was a span of 12 bases. The CDR3 region is CASNDGLADTQYF. The CDR3 DNA reads as TGTGCCAGCAACGACGGACTGGCAGATACGCAGTATTTT.

The V call is TRBV7-9, the J call TRBJ2-6; D might be TRBD1 (6 bases). There are 14 residues in the CDR3. Trimming removed 7 bases from V and 1 base from J, with 8 bases in between. Germline CDR1 reads SEHNR; CDR2 reads FQNEAQ (reference sequence). CDR3 protein: CASKQGSGANVLTF. Written as DNA, the CDR3 is TGTGCCAGCAAGCAGGGGTCTGGGGCCAACGTCCTGACTTTC.

The V gene is TRBV28, the J gene TRBJ1-3; 7 bases line up with TRBD1. Trimming took 2 bases from V and 3 from J; bases not matched to a gene: 7. Germline CDR1 is MDHEN and CDR2 is SYDVKM. CDR3 length: 16 residues. The CDR3 nucleotides read TGTGCCAGCAGTTTAAGTCCGACAGGGCATGGAAACACCATATATTTT. Translation gives CASSLSPTGHGNTIYF. The whole variable domain, filled in from reference TRBV28 and TRBJ1-3, reads DVKVTQSSRYLVKRTGEKVFLECVQDMDHENMFWYRQDPGLGLRLIYFSYDVKMKEKGDIPEGYSVSREKKERFSLILESASTNQTSMYLCASSLSPTGHGNTIYFGEGSWLTVV.

The J gene is TRBJ2-7, the V gene TRBV5-1; TRBD1 might be the D (7 bases). The CDR3 length is 15 residues. Trimming removed 4 bases from V and 0 bases from J, with 14 bases in between. Germline-derived CDR1 and CDR2 are SGHRS and YFSETQ. The CDR3 is CASSAGGQTSYEQYF. The CDR3 DNA is TGCGCCAGCAGCGCCGGGGGACAGACCTCCTACGAGCAGTACTTC. Filled out from reference TRBV5-1 and TRBJ2-7, the complete variable domain reads KAGVTQTPRYLIKTRGQQVTLSCSPISGHRSVSWYQQTPGQGLQFLFEYFSETQRNKGNFPGRFSGRQFSNSRSEMNVSTLELGDSALYLCASSAGGQTSYEQYFGPGTRLTVT.

The chain joins TRBV3-1 (or the pseudogene TRBV3-2) to TRBJ1-6, with D maybe TRBD1 (6 bases). V was clipped by 2 bases and J by 15 bases, with 14 bases between them. The CDR3 is made up of 13 amino acids. Germline V gene sequence: CDR1 LGHDT, CDR2 YNNKEL (reference sequence). This CDR3 reads CASSQLWDKDLHF. CDR3 bases: TGTGCCAGCAGCCAATTGTGGGACAAAGACCTCCACTTT.

This clone was seen many times. CDR3 coding DNA: TGTGCCTACCTGAGAAGATCAGGCTCCTACGAGCAGTACTTC. Residues: CAYLRRSGSYEQYF. V usage is TRBV30 and J usage is TRBJ2-7; D remains unclear. The CDR3 has 14 amino acids. The V gene lost 7 bases and the J gene lost 0 bases, with 16 bases spanning the gap. Germline V gene sequence: CDR1 GTSNPN, CDR2 SVGIG (reference sequence).

This clone has a single count. The V gene is TRBV12-3 or TRBV12-4, the J gene TRBJ1-1; 7 bases map to TRBD1. The J segment lost 1 base and the V segment lost 6 bases, leaving 2 bases of the junction unmatched. This CDR3 comprises 13 residues. For the CDR3, the DNA is TGTGCCAGCAGCGGGACAGCGAACACTGAAGCTTTCTTT. Translating gives CASSGTANTEAFF.

J is TRBJ2-3 and V is TRBV6-5; D gene unclear. The CDR3 has 14 residues. Germline loops: CDR1 MNHEY, CDR2 SVGAGI. Trimming stripped 0 bases from V and 1 base from J, with 5 bases between. CDR3 sequence reads: CASSYSAGTDTQYF. The CDR3 DNA follows: TGTGCCAGCAGTTACTCGGCGGGCACAGATACGCAGTATTTT.

V and J are TRBV5-1 and TRBJ2-3; 8 bases align to TRBD2. V shed 4 bases, J shed 7 bases, and the junction held 8 bases outside the gene matches. Per the germline V gene, CDR1 is SGHRS and CDR2 is YFSETQ. The CDR3 is 14 residues long. The CDR3 DNA follows: TGCGCCAGCAGCCCCCAGGCGGGAGGAAATACGCAGTATTTT. Translated: CASSPQAGGNTQYF.

This clone has only one observation. CDR3: CASSLGASGRAADTQYF. The CDR3 bases are TGCGCCAGCAGCCTGGGGGCTAGCGGGAGGGCCGCAGATACGCAGTATTTT. This chain uses TRBV5-1 with TRBJ2-3, with TRBD2 identical over 12 bases. V trimming: 4 bases; J trimming: 4 bases; junction bases outside the gene matches: 10. The germline V gene has CDR1 SGHRS and CDR2 YFSETQ. The CDR3 consists of 17 residues.

V gene TRBV19 combines with J gene TRBJ1-5, with 9 bases that match TRBD1. V was pared by 6 bases and J by 7 bases, with 13 bases of the junction left unmatched. The CDR3 consists of 16 residues. Germline V gene data show CDR1 as LNHDA and CDR2 as SQIVND (reference sequence). The CDR3 bases are TGTGCCAGTAGCTCAGATTGGGGACAGGGTGGGCAGCCCCAGCATTTT. Its protein product is CASSSDWGQGGQPQHF.

V is TRBV28 and J is TRBJ1-5, with 8 bases matching TRBD1. Looked up from germline, CDR1 is MDHEN and CDR2 is SYDVKM. The junction had 9 bases not matched to a gene; V was cut back by 6 bases and J by 5 bases. CDR3 length: 15 residues. The CDR3 loop is CASRKQGVLHQPQHF. CDR3 in DNA: TGTGCCAGCAGGAAACAGGGGGTGCTCCATCAGCCCCAGCATTTT.

This rearrangement joins TRBV28 to TRBJ2-7; 9 nucleotides align to TRBD2. This CDR3 contains 15 residues. The J segment lost 5 bases and the V segment lost 5 bases, leaving 10 bases of the junction unmatched. Germline V CDR1 and CDR2: MDHEN, SYDVKM. The CDR3 nucleotides read TGTGCCAGCAGTCCCTCGGGACTAGCTTTCCACGAGCAGTACTTC. Translating it yields CASSPSGLAFHEQYF.

This clone showed up just once. V usage is TRBV28 and J usage is TRBJ2-3; the D gene is possibly TRBD1 (6 bases). V was shortened by 6 bases and J by 3 bases, with 13 bases between the two germline ends. CDR3 length: 14 residues. Germline CDR1 is MDHEN and CDR2 is SYDVKM. The CDR3 sequence is CASSRPRGTDTQYF. The CDR3 DNA follows: TGTGCCAGCAGCCGACCAAGGGGGACAGATACGCAGTATTTT.

This clone has more than one count but fewer than ten. The rearrangement uses TRBV27 and TRBJ1-5; D is perhaps TRBD1 (5 bases). This CDR3 is built from 14 residues. V lost 2 bases and J lost 2, with 7 bases in between. Germline V gene sequence: CDR1 MNHEY, CDR2 SMNVEV (reference sequence). As DNA, the CDR3 is TGTGCCAGCAGTTTAAGCAGGGGCAATCAGCCCCAGCATTTT. The encoded protein is CASSLSRGNQPQHF.

This chain joins TRBV29-1 and TRBJ2-1; 8 nucleotides line up with TRBD2. Losses at the gene ends were 7 bases for V and 4 bases for J; bases not matched to a gene: 9. Germline V gene data show CDR1 as SQVTM and CDR2 as ANQGSEA. CDR3 length: 14 amino acids. CDR3 region: CSAVGLERYNEQFF. CDR3 sequence (DNA): TGCAGCGCCGTGGGACTAGAGCGGTACAATGAGCAGTTCTTC.

CDR3 residues: CASSTEQGLAGAYNEQFF. As DNA, the CDR3 is TGTGCCAGCAGTACCGAACAGGGACTAGCGGGAGCCTACAATGAGCAGTTCTTC. This rearrangement joins TRBV28 to TRBJ2-1; 14 bases align to TRBD2. V shed 5 bases, J shed 2 bases, and the junction held 8 bases outside the gene matches. Germline V gene lookup returns CDR1 MDHEN and CDR2 SYDVKM. The CDR3 has 18 amino acids.

The V gene is TRBV11-2, the J gene TRBJ1-2, with a tentative D call TRBD1 (5 bases). The CDR3 is 13 residues long. From germline, CDR1 is SGHAT and CDR2 FQNNGV. Trimming removed 7 bases from V and 4 bases from J, with 13 bases in between. CDR3 nucleotides: TGTGCCAGCACCCTTAGCACAGGCTATGGCTACACCTTC. It encodes CASTLSTGYGYTF.

The gene calls are TRBV19 and TRBJ1-1, with TRBD1 identical over 8 bases. The V segment lost 6 bases and the J segment 8 bases; nucleotides outside the gene matches: 2. The CDR3 covers 11 residues. Per the germline V gene, CDR1 is LNHDA and CDR2 is SQIVND (reference sequence). The CDR3 nucleotides are TGTGCCAGTAGCAGGACAGGGGAAGCTTTCTTT. Protein product: CASSRTGEAFF. Combining the CDR3 with reference TRBV19 and TRBJ1-1 gives the whole variable domain DGGITQSPKYLFRKEGQNVTLSCEQNLNHDAMYWYRQDPGQGLRLIYYSQIVNDFQKGDIAEGYSVSREKKESFPLTVTSAQKNPTAFYLCASSRTGEAFFGQGTRLTVV.

The table lists this clone with a few counts. Written as DNA, the CDR3 is TGTGCCAGCAGTTACTCCGGCGCTACAGGGAGGCCCCAGCATTTT. This encodes CASSYSGATGRPQHF. V gene TRBV6-2 or TRBV6-3 combines with J gene TRBJ1-5, with D possibly being TRBD1 (6 bases). Trimming pared 0 bases from V and 9 bases from J, leaving 15 bases between. CDR1 MNHEY and CDR2 SVGEGT come from the germline V gene. The CDR3 has 15 residues.

The chain couples TRBV9 to TRBJ1-1, with D perhaps TRBD1 (5 bases). The germline V gene encodes CDR1 SGDLS and CDR2 YYNGEE. Trimming left V 1 base short and J 4 bases short, with 14 bases between. This CDR3 is built from 15 residues. CDR3 sequence (DNA): TGTGCCAGCAGCGTACGCCCAGAAGGGGCCACTGAAGCTTTCTTT. Its protein is CASSVRPEGATEAFF. Combining the CDR3 with reference TRBV9 and TRBJ1-1 gives the whole variable domain DSGVTQTPKHLITATGQRVTLRCSPRSGDLSVYWYQQSLDQGLQFLIQYYNGEERAKGNILERFSAQQFPDLHSELNLSSLELGDSALYFCASSVRPEGATEAFFGQGTRLTVV.